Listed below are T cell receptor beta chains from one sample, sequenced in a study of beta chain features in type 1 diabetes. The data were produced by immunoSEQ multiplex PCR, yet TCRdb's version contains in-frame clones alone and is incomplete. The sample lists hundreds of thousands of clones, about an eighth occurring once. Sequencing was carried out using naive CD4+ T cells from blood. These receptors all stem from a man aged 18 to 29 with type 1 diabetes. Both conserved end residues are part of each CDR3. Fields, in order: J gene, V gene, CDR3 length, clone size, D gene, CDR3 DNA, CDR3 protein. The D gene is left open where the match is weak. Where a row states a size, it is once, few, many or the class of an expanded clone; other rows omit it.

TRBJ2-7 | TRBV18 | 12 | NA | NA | TGTGCCAGCTCACCCTCGAGGAGCGAGCAGTACTTC | CASSPSRSEQYF
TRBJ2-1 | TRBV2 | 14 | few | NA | TGTGCCAGCACGGGGGACGGCATCTCCTATGAGCAGTTCTTC | CASTGDGISYEQFF
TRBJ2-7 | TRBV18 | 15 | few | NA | TGTGCCAGCTCACCATTCCCCCGACAGGTTGGGGAGCAGTACTTC | CASSPFPRQVGEQYF
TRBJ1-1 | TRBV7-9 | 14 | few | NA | TGTGCCAGCAGCCCCCGGGTGGCGAACACTGAAGCTTTCTTT | CASSPRVANTEAFF
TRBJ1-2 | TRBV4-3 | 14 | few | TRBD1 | TGCGCCAGCAGCCGCGGACAGGGGGGCTATGGCTACACCTTC | CASSRGQGGYGYTF
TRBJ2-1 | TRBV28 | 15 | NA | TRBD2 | TGTGCCAGCAGTTTGGGAGCGGGAAGGGGCAATGAGCAGTTCTTC | CASSLGAGRGNEQFF
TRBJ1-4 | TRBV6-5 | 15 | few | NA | TGTGCCAGCACCAGCTTCGTGGGGAGAGGGGAAAAACTGTTTTTT | CASTSFVGRGEKLFF
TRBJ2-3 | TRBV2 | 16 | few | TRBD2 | TGTGCCAGCCCCATCGAGCGGGAGACGGGGGCAGATACGCAGTATTTT | CASPIERETGADTQYF
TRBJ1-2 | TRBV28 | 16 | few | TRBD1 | TGTGCCAGCAGTTCAATCACAGGGGGCGGCCTCAGTGGCTACACCTTC | CASSSITGGGLSGYTF
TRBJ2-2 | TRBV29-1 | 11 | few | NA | TGCAGCGTCGGCAACACCGGGGAGCTGTTTTTT | CSVGNTGELFF
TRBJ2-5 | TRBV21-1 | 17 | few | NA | TGTGCCAGCAGCCCCCTCGGGGGGACTAGCGGCCAAGAGACCCAGTACTTC | CASSPLGGTSGQETQYF
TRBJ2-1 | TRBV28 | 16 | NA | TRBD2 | TGTGCCAGCACCCTGGGGGGGAGTAGCTCCTACAATGAGCAGTTCTTC | CASTLGGSSSYNEQFF
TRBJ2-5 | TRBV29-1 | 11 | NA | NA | TGCAGCGCTGAGGGTTGGGAGACCCAGTACTTC | CSAEGWETQYF
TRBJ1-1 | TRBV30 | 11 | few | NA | TGTGCCTGGAAAAAGAACACTGAAGCTTTCTTT | CAWKKNTEAFF
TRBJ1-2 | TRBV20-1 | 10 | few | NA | TGCAGTGCTTACTCTTATGGCTACACCTTC | CSAYSYGYTF
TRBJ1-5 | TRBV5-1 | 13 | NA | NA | TGCGCCAGCAGCCCCCACGGGAATCAGCCCCAGCATTTT | CASSPHGNQPQHF
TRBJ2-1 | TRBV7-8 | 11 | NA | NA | TGTGCCAGCAGCCTCCGCAGTAGGCAGTTCTTC | CASSLRSRQFF
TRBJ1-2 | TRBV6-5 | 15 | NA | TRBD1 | TGTGCCAGCAGTGCGCTTAGAGGGGGCGACTATGGCTACACCTTC | CASSALRGGDYGYTF
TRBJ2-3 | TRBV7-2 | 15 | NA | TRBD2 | TGTGCCAGCAGCTGGACTAGCGGGGGGCCAGATACGCAGTATTTT | CASSWTSGGPDTQYF
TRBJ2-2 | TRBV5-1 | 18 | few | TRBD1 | TGCGCCAGCAGCCGAAGGGACAGGGGGCCCGAGAACACCGGGGAGCTGTTTTTT | CASSRRDRGPENTGELFF
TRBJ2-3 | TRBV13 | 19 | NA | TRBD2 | TGTGCCAGCAGCCCCAGGGAAGCGGGAGGCCTCTTAAGCACAGATACGCAGTATTTT | CASSPREAGGLLSTDTQYF
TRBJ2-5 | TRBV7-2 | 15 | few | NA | TGTGCCAGCAGCTTAGTTGGTGGGGGGAAAGAGACCCAGTACTTC | CASSLVGGGKETQYF
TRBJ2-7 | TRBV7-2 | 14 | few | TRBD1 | TGTGCCAGCAGCCTTTGGGACAGCGGCTACGAGCAGTACTTC | CASSLWDSGYEQYF
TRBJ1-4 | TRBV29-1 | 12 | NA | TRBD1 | TGCAGCAGGGGACAGGGAGTTGAAAAACTGTTTTTT | CSRGQGVEKLFF
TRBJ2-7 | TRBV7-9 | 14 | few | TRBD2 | TGTGCCAGCAGCGTACACGGGACTAGTTACGAGCAGTACTTC | CASSVHGTSYEQYF
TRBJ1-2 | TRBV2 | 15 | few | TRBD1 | TGTGCCAGCAGACCGGGACAGGGGGCTGGCTATGGCTACACCTTC | CASRPGQGAGYGYTF
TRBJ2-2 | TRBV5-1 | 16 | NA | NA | TGCGCCAGCAGCTCCAGCTTCCAGGTGGTCACCGGGGAGCTGTTTTTT | CASSSSFQVVTGELFF
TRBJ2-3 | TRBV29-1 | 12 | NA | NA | TGCAGCGCCCGGGGCCCCGCAGATACGCAGTATTTT | CSARGPADTQYF
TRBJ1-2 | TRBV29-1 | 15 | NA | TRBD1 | TGCAGCGTTGCCCCCGGGACAGGGGGCCCCTATGGCTACACCTTC | CSVAPGTGGPYGYTF
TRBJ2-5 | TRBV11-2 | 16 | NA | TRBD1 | TGTGCCAGCAGCTTACGCTCCGGGACAGCCCAAGAGACCCAGTACTTC | CASSLRSGTAQETQYF
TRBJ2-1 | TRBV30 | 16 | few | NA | TGTGCCTGGAGCCCCTACAGGGGAGGCTCCTACAATGAGCAGTTCTTC | CAWSPYRGGSYNEQFF
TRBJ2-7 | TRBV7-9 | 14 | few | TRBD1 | TGTGCCAGCATCGGGGACAGGGAGTCTTACGAGCAGTACTTC | CASIGDRESYEQYF
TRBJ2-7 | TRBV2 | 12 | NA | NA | TGTGCCGTTGGCCCACCGAGCTACGAGCAGTACTTC | CAVGPPSYEQYF